The 19 T cell receptor beta chains given below trace back to one sample, sequenced in a study of identical twins. TCRdb called the 5' RACE reads again in MiXCR, with one record for every CDR3 protein. The sample carries about 530,000 distinct CDR3 sequences, 13% to 15% recorded once. This same sample was also taken into another study, of yellow fever vaccine responses in identical twins.

The sequencing input was CD4+ T cells sorted from blood. The receptors here all came from a woman aged 18 to 35 in good health.

CDR3 DNA sequence: TGTGCCAGCTCACCACCCGGTTCCACTGAAGCTTTCTTT. As protein: CASSPPGSTEAFF. This chain joins TRBV18 and TRBJ1-1; D gene uncertain. The CDR3 has 13 amino acids. V lost 0 bases, J lost 4 bases, and 6 bases lay in between. Germline V lookup: CDR1 KGHSH, CDR2 LQKENI.

CDR3 nucleotide sequence: TGTGCCAGCAGCTTAAACGCGGGCCTTTCCTACAATGAGCAGTTCTTC. Amino acids: CASSLNAGLSYNEQFF. This sequence joins TRBV7-3 and TRBJ2-1, with a weak D call TRBD2 (5 bases). V gave up 1 base and J gave up 1 base, with 11 bases separating them. CDR3 length equals 16 residues. Germline loops: CDR1 SGHTA, CDR2 FQGTGA.

V usage is TRBV6-5 and J usage is TRBJ2-1, with 7 bases lining up with TRBD2. This CDR3 is 15 amino acids long. Looked up from germline, CDR1 is MNHEY and CDR2 is SVGAGI. The V and J ends lost 2 bases and 8 bases, in that order; junction bases with no gene match: 9. In DNA form, the CDR3 reads TGTGCCAGCAGTTACGAAGCGGGGCCAGTCGATGAGCAGTTCTTC. Translated: CASSYEAGPVDEQFF.

This clonotype was observed many times. The chain employs TRBV7-8 and TRBJ2-1; 7 positions agree with TRBD2. The CDR3 is 15 amino acids. Trimming took 1 base from V and 6 from J; bases not matched to a gene: 6. Germline assignment: CDR1 SGHVS and CDR2 FQNEAQ. CDR3 protein: CASSLGAGLGNEQFF. CDR3 coding DNA: TGTGCCAGCAGCTTAGGAGCGGGACTTGGCAATGAGCAGTTCTTC.

This clonotype was recorded many times. This chain connects TRBV12-3 or TRBV12-4 to TRBJ2-7, with D perhaps matching TRBD2 (6 bases). The CDR3 spans 16 residues. Deletions cut 6 bases from V and 6 bases from J, with 24 bases between. CDR3 bases: TGTGCCAGCAGCTTAAGTCCGGGACTGACTTACGGCGAGCAGTACTTC. Its translation: CASSLSPGLTYGEQYF.

In DNA form, the CDR3 reads TGTGCCAGCAGTTCCGGGACAGATCTCTACGAGCAGTACTTC. As protein: CASSSGTDLYEQYF. The chain links TRBV28 to TRBJ2-7; 7 bases match TRBD1. V lost 4 bases to trimming and J lost 3 bases; unmatched junction nucleotides: 6. This CDR3 region has 14 residues. In germline, CDR1 is MDHEN, CDR2 SYDVKM.

This clonotype has just a few counts. The gene calls are TRBV3-1 and TRBJ2-7; D possibly corresponds to TRBD1 (6 bases). The ends were cut back, 1 base at V and 4 bases at J, with 11 bases in the middle. Germline CDR1 LGHDT, CDR2 YNNKEL (reference sequence). The CDR3 contains 14 residues. CDR3 in DNA: TGTGCCAGCAGCCAAGCATCAGGGGCGTACGAGCAGTACTTC. Its translation: CASSQASGAYEQYF.

The rearrangement joins TRBV7-3 to TRBJ2-2; no reliable D call. The CDR3 runs to 15 residues. V lost 2 bases to trimming and J lost 6 bases, with 13 bases between them. The germline V gene has CDR1 SGHTA and CDR2 FQGTGA. The CDR3 reads CASSLQPGVAGELFF. DNA of the CDR3: TGTGCCAGCAGCTTACAGCCTGGCGTCGCCGGGGAGCTGTTTTTT.

This clonotype was found a few times. The chain carries TRBV6-4 and TRBJ2-2; TRBD2 might be the D (6 bases). The CDR3 contains 15 residues. Looked up from germline, CDR1 is MRHNA and CDR2 is SNTAGT. Trimming shortened V by 10 bases and J by 4 bases, and 19 bases separated the two germline ends. The CDR3 spells CATRKAGALTGELFF. The CDR3 DNA reads TGTGCCACCCGAAAAGCGGGCGCACTCACCGGGGAGCTGTTTTTT.

This clonotype was counted many times. J is TRBJ2-7 and V is TRBV5-1; 7 bases line up with TRBD1. This CDR3 region has 14 residues. CDR1 and CDR2 (germline): SGHRS, YFSETQ. Trimming removed 5 bases from V and 0 bases from J; junction bases left unmatched: 5. CDR3 in amino acids: CASRTGTTSYEQYV. The CDR3 coding sequence is TGCGCCAGCAGGACAGGGACAACCTCCTACGAGCAGTACGTC.

In its sample, this clonotype was seen many times. The CDR3 spells CSVEEGNQPQHF. The DNA of the CDR3 is TGCAGCGTTGAGGAGGGGAATCAGCCCCAGCATTTT. This sequence joins TRBV29-1 and TRBJ1-5; a weak D match, TRBD1 (5 bases). CDR1 is SQVTM and CDR2 is ANQGSEA in the germline V gene. V was trimmed by 3 bases and J by 4 bases, leaving 7 bases between them. The CDR3 contains 12 residues.

This clonotype was detected only a few times. The chain uses TRBV20-1 and TRBJ2-1, with D perhaps matching TRBD2 (6 bases). Trimming pared 1 base from V and 7 bases from J, leaving 11 bases between. The CDR3 has 13 residues. Per the germline V gene, CDR1 is DFQATT and CDR2 is SNEGSKA (reference sequence). CDR3 nucleotides: TGCAGTGCTAGAGTTGGAGGGCAAAATGAGCAGTTCTTC. This sequence encodes CSARVGGQNEQFF.

V is TRBV12-3 or TRBV12-4 and J is TRBJ2-3; a weak D match, TRBD2 (7 bases). The germline V and J ends were trimmed by 3 bases and 2 bases, with 12 bases remaining between them. The CDR3 sequence is 15 residues long. The CDR3 is CASSLRGGTTDTQYF. Here the CDR3 DNA reads TGTGCCAGCAGTTTGAGGGGGGGTACCACAGATACGCAGTATTTT.

The chain uses TRBV20-1 and TRBJ1-2; possible D gene TRBD1, 5 bases. Between the trimmed V and J ends, which lost 6 bases and 2 bases, there was a span of 10 bases. This CDR3 contains 12 residues. Germline V lookup: CDR1 DFQATT, CDR2 SNEGSKA (reference sequence). The CDR3 coding sequence is TGCAGTGCCCGGGAGGGGAACTATGGCTACACCTTC. Translating it yields CSAREGNYGYTF.

The sample holds a few counts of this clonotype. V is TRBV10-3 and J is TRBJ2-2, with D perhaps matching TRBD2 (5 bases). V lost 10 bases and J 0 bases, leaving 12 bases between the germline ends. Per germline, CDR1 ENHRY and CDR2 SYGVKD. The CDR3 has 14 amino acids. CDR3 in amino acids: CATLGGSNTGELFF. For the CDR3, the DNA is TGTGCCACCCTGGGCGGGTCGAACACCGGGGAGCTGTTTTTT.

The genes are TRBV11-1 and TRBJ2-3, with TRBD2 matching over 7 bases. V shed 4 bases, J shed 5 bases, and the junction held 12 bases outside the gene matches. Germline CDR1 and CDR2: SGHAT and FQDESV (reference sequence). The CDR3 contains 16 residues. The CDR3: CASSSTSVAFEDTQYF. The CDR3 nucleotides are TGTGCCAGCAGCTCTACTAGCGTGGCTTTCGAAGATACGCAGTATTTT.

The table lists this clonotype with a few counts. The chain combines TRBV6-5 with TRBJ2-7; 9 nucleotides line up with TRBD2. Per the germline V gene, CDR1 is MNHEY and CDR2 is SVGAGI. V shed 4 bases and J 5 bases; nucleotides not matched to a gene: 9. This CDR3 is 15 amino acids long. The CDR3 protein is CASSSPGLAADEQYF. The CDR3 DNA is TGTGCCAGCAGTTCCCCGGGACTAGCAGCGGACGAGCAGTACTTC.

The V and J genes are TRBV27 and TRBJ2-7; 10 bases agree with TRBD1. V lost 3 bases to trimming and J lost 5 bases; unmatched junction nucleotides: 19. Germline V gives CDR1 MNHEY, CDR2 SMNVEV (reference sequence). The CDR3 sequence is 19 residues long. CDR3 coding DNA: TGTGCCAGCAGTTTCGACCCGGGACAGGGGACGGTAGGTAAGAACGAGCAGTACTTC. The encoded protein is CASSFDPGQGTVGKNEQYF.

This clonotype was picked up a small number of times. CDR3 in DNA: TGTGCCAGCACTCTTGCGGGAGATTCACCCCTCCACTTT. Its protein product is CASTLAGDSPLHF. This chain uses TRBV12-3 or TRBV12-4 with TRBJ1-6, with D hard to call. The CDR3 contains 13 residues. V was cut by 7 bases and J by 8 bases, with 12 bases left in between.